The clone carrying this TCR beta chain was recorded at least ten times. TCRdb analysed the PCR reads with MiXCR anew, one entry per CDR3 protein. This sample has about 97,000 distinct CDR3 sequences, with roughly half found just once. These data belong to a study of CDR3 diversity in severe acne. The V gene end was trimmed by 7 bases and the J gene end by 0 bases; junction bases not matched to a gene: 12. The germline gives CDR1 MNHNY, CDR2 SVGAGI (reference sequence). The CDR3 loop spans 18 amino acids. The receptor's source is a male donor with acne. Material for sequencing was blood. This sequence joins TRBV6-6 and TRBJ2-6, with TRBD1 identical over 7 bases. CDR3 DNA sequence: TGTGCCAGCACCGTCTCCGGACAGGCTATCTCTGGGGCCAACGTCCTGACTTTC. Translated: CASTVSGQAISGANVLTF.